These T cell receptor beta chains were read from a single sample in a study of cytomegalovirus exposure and HLA in healthy donors. TCRdb keeps only in-frame clones here, not all; method: immunoSEQ multiplex PCR. This table has 150,000 to 200,000 clones, roughly 78% appearing once. Sequencing was performed on PBMCs. These receptors came from a boy aged 5-17 years in good health and CMV-seronegative. Both conserved end residues are part of each CDR3. The D gene is left open where the match is weak. Size is stated for part of the rows, as once, few or many counts, or as a class when the clone is expanded.

j_call clone_size d_call v_call cdr3_nt cdr3_aa
TRBJ2-5 few TRBD2 TRBV2 TGTGCCAGCAGTCTAGCGGGGGGCCCGCACTTC CASSLAGGPHF
TRBJ2-5 . . TRBV7-9 TGTGCCAGCAGCCCCATCAGGGAGACCCAGTACTTC CASSPIRETQYF
TRBJ2-5 . TRBD1 TRBV7-9 TGTGCCAGCAGCTTACGGGGGACAGGGAAACAAGAGACCCAGTACTTC CASSLRGTGKQETQYF
TRBJ2-7 . TRBD2 TRBV5-4 TGTGCCAGCAGCTCCTTTGCGGGGGGGCTCTACGAGCAGTACTTC CASSSFAGGLYEQYF
TRBJ1-1 . TRBD1 TRBV7-3 TGTGCCAGCAGCGGAGAGGGACAGCCGAACACTGAAGCTTTCTTT CASSGEGQPNTEAFF
TRBJ2-7 . TRBD2 TRBV7-2 TGTGCCAGCAGCTTCGATAGCGGGAGGGCATGGGAGCAGTACTTC CASSFDSGRAWEQYF
TRBJ2-7 few TRBD2 TRBV27 TGTGCCAGCAGCCCTCTGCGACTAGCGGGAGGGTTAAGCTCCTACGAGCAGTACTTC CASSPLRLAGGLSSYEQYF
TRBJ1-1 few . TRBV27 TGTGCCAGCAGTTTAAGGGGCAGGGTGAACACTGAAGCTTTCTTT CASSLRGRVNTEAFF
TRBJ2-2 once TRBD2 TRBV7-2 TGTGCCAGCAGCCGAACCCCGGTTCTAGCGGGACGGCCCACCGGGGAGCTGTTTTTT CASSRTPVLAGRPTGELFF
TRBJ1-5 . TRBD1 TRBV6-1 TGTGCCAGCAAATGGACAGGGCTAAATCAGCCCCAGCATTTT CASKWTGLNQPQHF
TRBJ2-7 . . TRBV5-6 TGTGCCAGCAGCCCGGACTCGATTCACGAGCAGTACTTC CASSPDSIHEQYF
TRBJ1-5 . TRBD1 TRBV5-6 TGTGCCAGCAGCTTGGAGAGGGACAGGGGCCTCTATAGCAATCAGCCCCAGCATTTT CASSLERDRGLYSNQPQHF
TRBJ1-1 . . TRBV2 TGTGCCACCCGCGATGGGGGGGGAATGGAGGCTTTCTTT CATRDGGGMEAFF